These 3 T cell receptor beta chains were all obtained from the same sample, sequenced in a study of T-cell reconstitution after alpha-beta-depleted transplantation in children. Library preparation (for TCRbeta) was performed with unique molecular identifiers. TCRdb re-called the PCR reads with MiXCR, one entry per CDR3 protein. The sample has roughly 300,000 distinct CDR3 sequences, approximately 10% seen once. Sequencing used peripheral blood, obtained 180 days after TCRalphabeta/CD19-depleted stem cell transplant. Receptors originate from a male patient between 2 and 10 years old who had a stem cell transplant for chronic granulomatous disease, so the T cells may come from the graft donor.

The table lists this clonotype with many counts. The genes are TRBV10-3 and TRBJ2-7; D is ambiguous. The CDR3 spans 13 residues. Germline CDR1 reads ENHRY; CDR2 reads SYGVKD. Between the trimmed V and J ends, which lost 1 base and 5 bases, there was a span of 9 bases. CDR3 coding DNA: TGTGCCATCAGTGAGTACAGTAGGGACGAGCAGTACTTC. Its protein is CAISEYSRDEQYF.

The chain employs TRBV18 and TRBJ1-5, with 7 bases that match TRBD1. Looked up from germline, CDR1 is KGHSH and CDR2 is LQKENI. The CDR3 extends over 16 amino acids. Losses at the gene ends were 3 bases for V and 1 base for J; bases not matched to a gene: 6. The CDR3 spells CASSPSGTESNQPQHF. The CDR3 bases are TGTGCCAGCTCACCTTCCGGGACAGAGAGCAATCAGCCCCAGCATTTT. Drawing the rest from reference TRBV18 and TRBJ1-5, the complete variable domain is NAGVMQNPRHLVRRRGQEARLRCSPMKGHSHVYWYRQLPEEGLKFMVYLQKENIIDESGMPKERFSAEFPKEGPSILRIQQVVRGDSAAYFCASSPSGTESNQPQHFGDGTRLSIL.

The table lists this clonotype with many counts. The genes are TRBV20-1 and TRBJ2-5; 8 bases fit TRBD2. Germline V gene data show CDR1 as DFQATT and CDR2 as SNEGSKA (reference sequence). This CDR3 comprises 13 residues. V dropped 8 bases and J dropped 5; count of bases not matched to a gene: 10. The CDR3 DNA reads as TGCAGTACCAGCGGGAGTCGTCTCGAGACCCAGTACTTC. It codes for CSTSGSRLETQYF.